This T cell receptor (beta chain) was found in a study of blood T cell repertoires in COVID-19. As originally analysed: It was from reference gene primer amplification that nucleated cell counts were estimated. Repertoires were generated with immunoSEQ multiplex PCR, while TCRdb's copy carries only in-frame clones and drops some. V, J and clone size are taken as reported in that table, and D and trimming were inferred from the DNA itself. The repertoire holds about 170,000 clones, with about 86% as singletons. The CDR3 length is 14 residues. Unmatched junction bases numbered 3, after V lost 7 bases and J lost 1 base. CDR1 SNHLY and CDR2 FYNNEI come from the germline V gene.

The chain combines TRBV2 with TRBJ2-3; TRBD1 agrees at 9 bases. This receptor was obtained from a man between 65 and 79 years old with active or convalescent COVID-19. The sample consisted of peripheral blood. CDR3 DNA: TGTGCCAGCAACCGGGACAGGGGCACAGATACGCAGTATTTT. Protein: CASNRDRGTDTQYF.